Sequencing of this T cell receptor beta chain was carried out in a study of blood T cells in healthy people across ages. Study at large: Template switching recovered approximately one barcoded beta molecule for every two T cells.

For the second PCR, which ran for roughly 7 to 11 cycles, a sample-barcoded 5' primer and a J-beta primer mix were used. TCRdb used MiXCR to reprocess the 5' RACE reads, holding one entry per CDR3 protein. Seen here are about 760,000 distinct CDR3 sequences, just under 25% observed once, and the top ten hold 8% to 10%. This clonotype was counted between two and nine times. Per germline, CDR1 DFQATT and CDR2 SNEGSKA (reference sequence). The V and J ends lost 6 bases and 3 bases, in that order; junction bases with no gene match: 9. This CDR3 comprises 15 residues. The same sample was also studied in work on T cells of mothers and their children.

The chain employs TRBV20-1 and TRBJ2-1; 9 positions match TRBD1. This TCR came from a boy younger than 18 in good health. The specimen sequenced was blood. CDR3 protein: CSAPTGTGNYNEQFF. The CDR3 coding sequence is TGCAGTGCCCCGACGGGGACAGGGAACTACAATGAGCAGTTCTTC.